This TCR beta chain stems from a study of T cells in Graves' hyperthyroidism and ophthalmopathy. Overall study findings and caveats: In the analysis, a 13 V-J model separated ophthalmopathy from stable hyperthyroidism.

Researchers took RNA transcripts and amplified the TCR beta CDR3 regions from them. HTBI primers were used for first-round RT-PCR of the TCR CDR3. TCRdb fed the multiplex PCR reads into MiXCR, producing one record per CDR3 protein. Counted here are 500,000 to 600,000 distinct CDR3 sequences, approximately 49% occurring once; the ten biggest clones make up around 44%. The CDR3 contains 15 residues. V lost 7 bases and J 0 bases, leaving 13 bases between the germline ends. Patients were excluded for uncontrolled infection, other autoimmune disease, pregnancy or lactation. Clinical symptoms, serum thyroxine and TRAb, thyroid ultrasound and orbital computed tomography were used for the diagnoses. This clonotype was counted many times. Antigen unknown.

The TCR originated in an adult woman with Graves' disease, either hyperthyroidism or ophthalmopathy (not recorded which). The sequencing input was peripheral blood or thyroid tissue (not recorded which). The genes are TRBV12-3 or TRBV12-4 and TRBJ1-5, with unresolved D. The CDR3 nucleotides read TGTGCCAGCACCCGGGGAGGCTATAGCAATCAGCCCCAGCATTTT. It is translated as CASTRGGYSNQPQHF.